One sample yielded the 8 T cell receptor beta chains listed below, sequenced in a study of blood T cell repertoires in COVID-19. Clones were read by immunoSEQ multiplex PCR, and TCRdb kept only the in-frame ones, dropping some. Among 85,000 to 100,000 clones listed, 80% to 90% were seen once. Sequencing was done on a sample of peripheral blood. The receptor source for this set is a man aged 50-60 years with COVID-19, enrolled during active disease.

This clone was seen just once. At one end, the junction sequence differs from germline, possibly due to a read error. The gene calls are TRBV18 and TRBJ2-4; TRBD1 matches 7 bases. From germline, CDR1 is KGHSH and CDR2 LQKENI. The CDR3 is made up of 13 amino acids. This CDR3 is CASSPRDKEGAAF. CDR3 coding DNA: TGTGCCAGCTCACCACGGGATAAAGAGGGGGCTGCCTTC.

This chain connects TRBV11-2 to TRBJ1-4; D possibly corresponds to TRBD1 (5 bases). CDR3 length: 14 residues. The germline V and J ends were trimmed by 4 bases and 5 bases, with 11 bases remaining between them. The germline V gene encodes CDR1 SGHAT and CDR2 FQNNGV. CDR3 DNA: TGTGCCAGCAGCTCAGGGTCCGGGAATGAAAAACTGTTTTTT. Its protein is CASSSGSGNEKLFF.

The chain carries TRBV2 and TRBJ2-6, with D perhaps TRBD1 (5 bases). Per the germline V gene, CDR1 is SNHLY and CDR2 is FYNNEI. This CDR3 has 17 residues. V lost 7 bases and J lost 1, with 17 bases in between. CDR3 sequence (DNA): TGTGCCAGCACCGAGGCAGGGTTCTCTTCTGGGGCCAACGTCCTGACTTTC. It specifies CASTEAGFSSGANVLTF.

The CDR3 coding sequence is TGTGCCAGCAGCCAAGGACAGGGAGAAGCGGACACCATATATTTT. Translation gives CASSQGQGEADTIYF. V gene TRBV3-1 (or the pseudogene TRBV3-2) combines with J gene TRBJ1-3; 7 nucleotides align to TRBD1. In germline, CDR1 is LGHDT, CDR2 YNNKEL (reference sequence). The CDR3 spans 15 residues. V dropped 1 base and J dropped 8; count of bases not matched to a gene: 8.

V is TRBV3-1 (or the pseudogene TRBV3-2) and J is TRBJ1-1; D remains unclear. This CDR3 spans 13 amino acids. Germline values: CDR1 LGHDT, CDR2 YNNKEL (reference sequence). Trimming removed 6 bases from V and 3 bases from J, with 11 bases in between. CDR3 DNA: TGTGCCAGCAGTCCCCGCGGTCACACTGAAGCTTTCTTT. Translated, it gives CASSPRGHTEAFF.

The chain has TRBV12-3 or TRBV12-4 and TRBJ1-2; D unresolved. Trimming pared 3 bases from V and 4 bases from J, leaving 9 bases between. The CDR3 consists of 13 residues. The CDR3 here is CASSLTRAYGYTF. The CDR3 region has the DNA TGTGCCAGCAGTTTGACGCGGGCCTATGGCTACACCTTC.

This clone was seen only once. The V gene is TRBV3-1 (or the pseudogene TRBV3-2), the J gene TRBJ2-1; 15 nucleotides match TRBD2. V lost 4 bases, J lost 10 bases, and 8 bases stayed unmatched. Per the germline V gene, CDR1 is LGHDT and CDR2 is YNNKEL (reference sequence). The CDR3 runs to 16 residues. This chain's CDR3 is CASSPWTSGGAGEQFF. The DNA of the CDR3 is TGTGCCAGCAGCCCCTGGACTAGCGGGGGGGCAGGGGAGCAGTTCTTC.

V and J are TRBV2 and TRBJ2-3; D is uncertain. Trimming removed 5 bases from V and 5 bases from J, with 11 bases in between. The CDR3 has 13 residues. CDR1 SNHLY and CDR2 FYNNEI come from the germline V gene. CDR3 sequence (DNA): TGTGCCAGCAGTCTCAGGTACGGAGATACGCAGTATTTT. This sequence encodes CASSLRYGDTQYF.